This T cell receptor (beta chain) was recorded in a study of T-cell reconstitution after alpha-beta-depleted transplantation in children. Using unique molecular identifiers, the investigators prepared the TCRbeta library. TCRdb passed the PCR reads through MiXCR, listing each CDR3 protein once. This table has 750,000 to 950,000 distinct CDR3 sequences, around 15% appearing once. Regarding this clonotype: Its target is unknown.

Study outcomes and limitations: Reports say that about two months after transplant, the alpha-beta T cells came out of several hundred graft clones that had expanded. A year post-transplant, T-cell counts and diversity derived mostly from newly produced T cells. Several patients had high TCRbeta diversity at day 60; it came from surviving recipient T cells and thymic progenitors.

Germline assignment: CDR1 SGDLS and CDR2 YYNGEE. There are 16 residues in the CDR3. V was clipped by 4 bases and J by 6 bases; unmatched bases: 6. The sequence was collected from a male patient under 18 who had a stem cell transplant for acute lymphoblastic leukemia, so the T cells may come from the graft donor. The sequencing used PBMCs, mostly from graft donor cells, collected 360 days after TCRalphabeta/CD19-depleted stem cell transplant. This chain links TRBV9 with TRBJ2-2; 13 bases are a match to TRBD2. CDR3 sequence reads: CASSPWTSGSSGELFF. The CDR3 DNA reads as TGTGCCAGCAGCCCCTGGACTAGCGGGAGTTCCGGGGAGCTGTTTTTT.